This TCR beta chain was sequenced for a study of T cell changes during pregnancy in multiple sclerosis. CDR3 length: 12 amino acids. Germline CDR1 and CDR2: LNHDA and SQIVND (reference sequence). V was cut by 4 bases and J by 5 bases, with 6 bases left in between. Only in-frame clones appear in the TCRdb table, and some are missing; sequencing was by immunoSEQ multiplex PCR. Of about 42,000 clones listed, 80% to 85% were seen once; the top ten hold 0.64%. The chain recombines TRBV19 with TRBJ2-1, with a weak D call TRBD1 (5 bases). The sequence was obtained from a female donor with multiple sclerosis, enrolled in a pregnancy study. This specimen consisted of CD4+ T cells from peripheral blood mononuclear cells, obtained before pregnancy. The CDR3 DNA reads TGTGCCAGTAGTAGCAGGGACAATGAGCAGTTCTTC. Its protein product is CASSSRDNEQFF.